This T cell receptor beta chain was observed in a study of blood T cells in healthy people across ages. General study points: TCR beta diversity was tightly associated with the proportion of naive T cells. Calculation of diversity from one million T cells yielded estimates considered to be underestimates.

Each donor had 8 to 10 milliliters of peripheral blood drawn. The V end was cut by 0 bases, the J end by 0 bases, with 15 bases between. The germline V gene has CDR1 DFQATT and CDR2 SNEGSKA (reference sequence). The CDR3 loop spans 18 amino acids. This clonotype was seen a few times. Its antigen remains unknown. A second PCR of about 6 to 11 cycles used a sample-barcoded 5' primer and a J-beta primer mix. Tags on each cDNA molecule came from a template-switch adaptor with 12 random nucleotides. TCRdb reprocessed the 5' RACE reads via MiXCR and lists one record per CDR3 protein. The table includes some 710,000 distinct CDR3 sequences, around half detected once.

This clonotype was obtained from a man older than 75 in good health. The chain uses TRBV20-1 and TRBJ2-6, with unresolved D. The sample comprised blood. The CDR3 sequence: CSARDPGLEISGANVLTF. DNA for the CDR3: TGCAGTGCTAGAGATCCCGGGTTAGAAATCTCTGGGGCCAACGTCCTGACTTTC.